The sequence of this TCR beta chain was determined in a study of OX40 agonist ivuxolimab in advanced cancers. Broadly, across the study: Ivuxolimab was a fully human IgG2 agonistic monoclonal antibody targeting the costimulatory receptor OX40 (CD134). A male proportion of around 83% and a mean age of around 60 years, ranging from about 20 to 85, were recorded for the dose-escalation cohort. The paper describes the monotherapy dose-escalation part (N of about 57 patients) of the phase I trial of ivuxolimab. Three dose-escalation patients achieved partial responses, one with hepatocellular carcinoma and two with cutaneous melanoma. Peripheral TCRbeta sequencing aimed to test whether ivuxolimab altered TCR sequence diversity and caused clonal T-cell expansion. Of the approximately 54 dose-escalation patients, hepatocellular carcinoma was present in about 19, melanoma in roughly 15, renal cell carcinoma in 9 and head and neck cancer in 9. Intravenous ivuxolimab was administered to patients every 2 weeks at six dose levels: 0.01, 0.1, 0.3, 1.5, 3 and 10 mg/kg. Patients were allowed to have had prior anti-PD-1, anti-PD-L1 or anti-CTLA-4 therapy, and 40% to 45% of the dose-escalation patients had been treated with checkpoint inhibitors.

A word on this clone: The antigen it recognizes is unknown. There are no base qualities to consult, and no much larger clone falls within one base.

V is pared back by 3 bases and J by 4 bases, with 12 bases lying between the germline termini. There are 14 amino acids in the CDR3, from cysteine to phenylalanine inclusive. Kept here is only the CDR3 DNA, which spans 42 bases and is read in frame from base 1. CDR1 and CDR2 (LNHDA, SQIVND) derive from the germline V gene (reference sequence). Genomic DNA was isolated from the sorted cells so that the TCRbeta CDR3 region could be sequenced. The immunoSEQ Assay was used for sequencing of TCRbeta CDR3 regions. The table comes from immuneACCESS by way of TCRdb, which keeps in-frame sequences with V and J called. Part of the clones is missing from these tables; in studies checked, under half for an unresolved V gene and the rest for unknown reasons. Here the sample has fewer than 11,000 clones; 70% to 80% occur a single time. The ten largest clonotypes hold around a fifth of the sample. The trial excluded patients who had a history of autoimmune disease or were on systemic immunosuppression. Peripheral blood for TCR sequencing was drawn from every dose cohort at baseline, at cycle 4 day 1 and at cycle 7 day 1. Samples were obtained from an open-label, multicenter, first-in-human phase I dose-escalation trial of ivuxolimab. The trial enrolled adults with locally advanced or metastatic head and neck squamous cell, hepatocellular, melanoma or renal cell carcinoma. Before TCR sequencing, CD4+ T cells and CD8+ T cells were sorted from peripheral blood as separate populations.

What the work shows at the level of the full study, not this receptor alone: On average, CD8+ T cells showed more expanded clones than CD4+ T cells after ivuxolimab. Clonal expansion of both CD4+ and CD8+ blood T cells was observed from baseline to week 6 at doses 0.1 to 3.0 mg/kg. Low levels of normalized T-cell clonal expansion were also seen in some patients who did not respond. Partial responders in the 0.1-3.0 mg/kg groups had among the lowest normalized peripheral clonal expansion, especially among CD8+ T cells. The antigen specificity of the peripheral T cells that underwent clonal expansion was not determined.

This clonotype originated in an adult with an advanced solid tumor such as melanoma, head and neck, liver or kidney cancer. Sequencing used CD4+ or CD8+ T cells sorted from blood, obtained in a trial of the OX40 agonist ivuxolimab. The rearrangement combines TRBV19 with TRBJ1-2; the D gene is not confidently resolved. CDR3 sequence: CASSIGERPYGYTF. The nucleotide sequence reads as follows: TGTGCCAGTAGTATCGGGGAACGGCCCTATGGCTACACCTTC.